Included here is one TCR beta chain sequence, with context. The data stem from a study of blood T cell repertoires in COVID-19. Methods used by the authors: Reference gene primers were amplified, and this amplification served to estimate nucleated cell counts. Assay: immunoSEQ multiplex PCR; the TCRdb copy retains only in-frame clones and omits some. V, J and clone size are those of that table, while D and trimming were read from the DNA. The sample has roughly 41,000 clones; around 84% are singletons. Enrolled during active infection, Seattle patients were then followed longitudinally. Germline CDR1 LGHDT, CDR2 YNNKEL (reference sequence). The CDR3 has 12 amino acids. V dropped 1 base and J dropped 11 bases, with 11 bases sitting between them.

The source of this sequence is a man aged 55 to 70 with COVID-19, enrolled during active disease. The chain couples TRBV3-1 (or the pseudogene TRBV3-2) to TRBJ1-1; D unclear. The sample taken for sequencing was peripheral blood. This CDR3 is CASSQVRTEAFF. As DNA, the CDR3 is TGTGCCAGCAGCCAAGTAAGAACGGAGGCTTTCTTT.